This T cell receptor beta chain was recovered during a study of cytomegalovirus exposure and HLA in healthy donors. Trimming at V came to 3 bases and at J to 3 bases, leaving 6 bases not matched to a gene. Germline-derived CDR1 and CDR2 are MNHNS and SASEGT. The CDR3 is made up of 15 amino acids. In this sample, this clone turned up a few times. 13 Jbeta primers and 60 Vbeta primers were used for the PCR. Data came from immunoSEQ multiplex PCR; TCRdb stores just in-frame clones and leaves some out. Of over 200,000 clones in the sample, 85% to 90% were seen once. V is TRBV6-1 and J is TRBJ2-7, with 9 bases identical to TRBD1. The specimen was PBMCs. The sequence was collected from a human donor in good health. The CDR3 spells CASSDPGTGNYEQYF. In DNA, the CDR3 is TGTGCCAGCAGTGACCCCGGGACAGGGAACTACGAGCAGTACTTC.